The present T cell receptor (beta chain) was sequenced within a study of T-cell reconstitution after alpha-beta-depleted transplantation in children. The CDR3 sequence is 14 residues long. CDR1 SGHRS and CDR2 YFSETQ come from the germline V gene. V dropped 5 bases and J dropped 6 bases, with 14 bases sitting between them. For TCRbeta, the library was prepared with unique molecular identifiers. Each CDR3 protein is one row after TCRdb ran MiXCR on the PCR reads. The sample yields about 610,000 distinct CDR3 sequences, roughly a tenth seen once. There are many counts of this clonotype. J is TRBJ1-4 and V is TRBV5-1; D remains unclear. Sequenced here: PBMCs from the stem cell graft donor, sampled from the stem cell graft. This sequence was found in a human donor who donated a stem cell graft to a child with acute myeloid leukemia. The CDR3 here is CASRVGDGDEKLFF. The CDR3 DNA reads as TGCGCCAGCAGAGTCGGGGATGGTGATGAAAAACTGTTTTTT.